This T cell receptor (beta chain) originates from a study of long-term antiretroviral therapy in people with HIV. Treatment of all HIV participants took place in the United States. CDR3 length: 14 residues. Germline V gene lookup returns CDR1 SQVTM and CDR2 ANQGSEA. V lost 3 bases to trimming and J lost 2 bases; unmatched junction nucleotides: 7. Assay version v3.0 of immunoSEQ was used, and it was run at survey level. Sequenced by immunoSEQ multiplex PCR; TCRdb stores in-frame clones only, minus some. This sample has 22,000 or so clones; approximately 80% occur once, and the top ten carry 18%. The sequence was obtained from a man aged 35 to 55 with HIV. The sequencing used unsorted PBMCs, collected 0.5 years before starting antiretroviral therapy. The chain uses TRBV29-1 and TRBJ2-7; 7 nucleotides match TRBD1. DNA for the CDR3: TGCAGCGTTGAGTTGTGGACAGGTGCCTACGAGCAGTACTTC. Its protein is CSVELWTGAYEQYF.